A single sample is the source of the 10 T cell receptor beta chains below, sequenced in a study of T cell responses to AZD1222 COVID-19 vaccine. The table came from immunoSEQ multiplex PCR; TCRdb's copy has only in-frame clones and leaves some out. The table has about 150,000 clones, about 93% seen once. This specimen was peripheral blood, taken on day 0 of AZD1222 vaccination. These receptors all stem from an adult in good health.

V is TRBV12-3 or TRBV12-4 and J is TRBJ2-1, with D unresolved. The CDR3 spans 11 residues. Trimming removed 6 bases from V and 5 bases from J, with 5 bases in between. CDR3 loop: CASRYHNEQFF. DNA for the CDR3: TGTGCCAGCAGGTACCACAATGAGCAGTTCTTC.

The chain's CDR3 is CSASSTESSYNSPLHF. CDR3 DNA: TGCAGTGCTAGTTCGACAGAAAGCTCCTATAATTCACCCCTCCACTTT. The J gene is TRBJ1-6, the V gene TRBV20-1; D perhaps matches TRBD1 (5 bases). Germline V CDR1 and CDR2: DFQATT, SNEGSKA (reference sequence). The CDR3 is made up of 16 amino acids. V lost 3 bases to trimming and J lost 0 bases, with 12 bases between them.

The chain couples TRBV18 to TRBJ1-6; possibly TRBD1 for D (6 bases). The CDR3 runs to 16 residues. Germline CDR1 KGHSH, CDR2 LQKENI. V dropped 4 bases and J dropped 5 bases, with 15 bases sitting between them. CDR3 sequence reads: CASSLRRTDDNSPLHF. CDR3 DNA: TGTGCCAGCTCACTCAGAAGGACAGATGATAATTCACCCCTCCACTTT.

This chain connects TRBV19 to TRBJ1-5; 7 nucleotides align to TRBD1. The length of the CDR3 is 16 residues. The junction had 7 bases not matched to a gene; V was cut back by 4 bases and J by 1 base. The germline gives CDR1 LNHDA, CDR2 SQIVND (reference sequence). The CDR3 protein is CASSTGQEGSNQPQHF. CDR3 nucleotides: TGTGCCAGTAGTACCGGACAGGAGGGCAGCAATCAGCCCCAGCATTTT. The full variable domain, its missing parts supplied by reference TRBV19 and TRBJ1-5, is DGGITQSPKYLFRKEGQNVTLSCEQNLNHDAMYWYRQDPGQGLRLIYYSQIVNDFQKGDIAEGYSVSREKKESFPLTVTSAQKNPTAFYLCASSTGQEGSNQPQHFGDGTRLSIL.

V and J are TRBV7-9 and TRBJ1-2; D remains ambiguous. Germline CDR1 and CDR2: SEHNR and FQNEAQ (reference sequence). The CDR3 totals 14 residues. The germline V and J ends were trimmed by 6 bases and 2 bases, with 13 bases remaining between them. CDR3 DNA: TGTGCCAGCAGTTCCACCCAGCCCAACTATGGCTACACCTTC. It specifies CASSSTQPNYGYTF.

This clone was seen once. The chain links TRBV5-1 to TRBJ2-2; either TRBD1 or TRBD2 may fit D (5 bases each). The V and J ends lost 0 bases and 4 bases respectively, with 13 bases between them. Per the germline V gene, CDR1 is SGHRS and CDR2 is YFSETQ. This CDR3 is 16 amino acids long. The CDR3 DNA follows: TGCGCCAGCAGCTTGGGCTCCGGGACCACCACCGGGGAGCTGTTTTTT. Translated: CASSLGSGTTTGELFF.

This clone was seen repeatedly, ten times or more. In DNA form, the CDR3 reads TGTGCCAGCAGTGACCAGGGGTACAATGGCTACACCTTC. This sequence encodes CASSDQGYNGYTF. This sequence joins TRBV6-1 and TRBJ1-2; a weak D match, TRBD1 (6 bases). Trimming took 3 bases from V and 6 from J, leaving 11 bases between them. Germline loops: CDR1 MNHNS, CDR2 SASEGT. The CDR3 is 13 residues long.

This chain uses TRBV19 with TRBJ2-6; TRBD1 aligns across 7 bases. Germline V CDR1 and CDR2: LNHDA, SQIVND (reference sequence). The CDR3 runs 19 residues. V was pared by 4 bases and J by 0 bases, with 12 bases of the junction left unmatched. The CDR3 region has the DNA TGTGCCAGTAGTACCGAGGGACAGACCATCAGCTCTGGGGCCAACGTCCTGACTTTC. Protein sequence: CASSTEGQTISSGANVLTF.

The chain's CDR3 is CASDPGGAAGELFF. DNA for the CDR3: TGTGCCAGCGACCCTGGGGGTGCGGCCGGGGAGCTGTTTTTT. V usage is TRBV3-1 (or the pseudogene TRBV3-2) and J usage is TRBJ2-2; D could derive from TRBD1 or TRBD2 (5 bases each). The V gene lost 8 bases and the J gene lost 6 bases, with 16 bases spanning the gap. Germline values: CDR1 LGHDT, CDR2 YNNKEL (reference sequence). The CDR3 consists of 14 residues.

The chain couples TRBV11-3 to TRBJ1-1; tentatively, D is TRBD1 (6 bases). The CDR3 spans 16 residues. The V gene lost 4 bases and the J gene lost 10 bases, with 25 bases spanning the gap. Germline V gives CDR1 SGHNT, CDR2 YENEEA. DNA of the CDR3: TGTGCCAGCAGCTCAAGAGTAGGACAGCCCAGGGGAGTAGCTTTCTTT. Protein sequence: CASSSRVGQPRGVAFF.